This T cell receptor beta chain originates from a study of naive and memory T cell subsets. The CDR3 totals 12 residues. CDR1 ENHRY and CDR2 SYGVKD come from the germline V gene. Trimming took 8 bases from V and 3 from J; bases not matched to a gene: 1. This clonotype was seen repeatedly, ten times or more. Its antigen remains unknown. Two oligonucleotides, mixed equimolar, formed the beta constant-region primer covering TRBC1 and TRBC2. Ligated cDNA was amplified by four rounds of PCR with nested alpha and beta constant-region primers and SP2. TCRdb reanalysed the UMI-ligation and nested PCR reads using MiXCR and keeps one entry per CDR3 protein. The sample holds 150,000 or so distinct CDR3 sequences, 22% seen once. Study-wide results and limits: Especially in CD8 cells, naive repertoires contained a few larger clonotypes, possibly CD45RA-re-expressing memory cells. There was no ground truth to check naive and memory subset results. TCR counts from RNA may reflect activation-linked expression changes.

This TCR was recovered from a human donor in good health. Source material: naive CD4+ T cells from blood. This sequence joins TRBV10-3 and TRBJ2-7; 10 nucleotides agree with TRBD2. The CDR3 sequence: CAIGTSDYEQYF. CDR3 nucleotides: TGTGCCATCGGGACTAGCGACTACGAGCAGTACTTC.